This T cell receptor beta chain was captured by sequencing in a study of a mutant IDH1 vaccine in newly diagnosed glioma (dated by TCRdb to about 2021). About the study as a whole: Patients were given eight vaccinations, in weeks 1, 3, 5, 7, 11, 15, 19 and 23, which matched visits V03 through V10. In the chemotherapy-containing groups, vaccination started alongside temozolomide cycles, whereas in patients who had radiotherapy alone it started 4-6 weeks after radiotherapy. Longitudinal TCRB deep sequencing was performed for roughly 25 treated patients wherever samples were available for exploratory analyses. Peripheral blood samples were drawn at six visits, namely V03 (baseline), V05, V07, V10, V12 and V13. Of the 30 to 35 patients who were treated, around 62% were male and approximately 40% were female, and the mean age was about 37 years. Prior to enrollment, standard therapy consisting of radiotherapy alone, temozolomide alone, or radiochemotherapy with temozolomide had been administered to patients, with the combination being received by most patients. Findings and caveats that apply to the study as a whole: Vaccine-induced immune responses across multiple MHC alleles were detected in over 80% of patients. PBMC samples for TCRB deep sequencing were selected based on availability. According to the authors, sample limitations meant that analyses of patient blood samples could not be reproduced. Pseudoprogression appeared unrelated to alterations in the top peripheral T cell clonotypes detected by TCRB sequencing.

Library preparation employed the immunoSEQ multiplex PCR assay. The hsTCRB Kit was used according to the manufacturer's protocol to amplify rearranged TCR beta chain sequences. Sequencing of TCRB libraries was carried out on an Illumina MiSeq. As for how the authors treated the data: The kit vendor's proprietary platform handled demultiplexing, trimming and gene mapping. This is the immuneACCESS table as TCRdb keeps it, with only in-frame sequences that have V and J called. A part of the clones is gone; compared with another copy, unresolved V genes explain less than half, and the rest is unexplained. That table gives V, J and clone size, and the DNA gave D and trimming. Counted in this sample were over 50,000 clones; 75% to 85% of them appeared once. The ten largest clones add up to 3% to 4% of the sample. Turning to this clone: There is no known antigen for this receptor. Base qualities are not at hand, and no much larger clone is one base apart.

The time point label corresponds to: week 5, during vaccination. Each vaccine dose, consisting of 300 ug of a 20-mer mutant IDH1 peptide in Montanide, was administered subcutaneously with topical imiquimod. Donors had newly diagnosed WHO grade 3 or 4 IDH1-mutant astrocytomas with loss of nuclear ATRX. The samples were drawn from NOA16, a multicentre, single-arm, open-label phase I trial in Germany that tested a mutant IDH1 peptide vaccine in humans for the first time. Genomic DNA for TCRB sequencing was extracted from EDTA blood using the DNeasy Blood and Tissue Kit. CDR3 length: 13 amino acids, cysteine to phenylalanine. The sequence is cut down to CDR3 DNA, 39 bases in frame from base 1. V lost 0 bases and J lost 6 bases; the stretch between them is 9 bases long. The germline V gene (reference sequence) sets CDR1 to LNHDA and CDR2 to SQIVND.

The source was PBMCs, collected from a glioma patient whose treatment included an IDH1 peptide vaccine. Recombination connected TRBV19 to TRBJ2-7; the D gene cannot be resolved reliably. The receptor was isolated from a man aged 25 to 40 with glioma. The CDR3 region has the sequence CASSIERWGEQYF. The DNA sequence is TGTGCCAGTAGTATAGAGCGGTGGGGCGAGCAGTACTTC.